A single sample is the source of the 17 T cell receptor beta chains below, sequenced in a study of T cells expressing NK-cell markers. Using the 5' RACE reads, TCRdb records one entry per CDR3 protein without DNA. This listing includes some 300,000 distinct CDR3 sequences. The sequencing sample was made of blood T cells: a sorted CD56 or NKG2C T cell subset, CD4+ or CD8+ T cells, or bulk PBMC T cells (not recorded which). Receptors were obtained from a man between 18 and 29 years old in good health.

This chain connects TRBV4-2 to TRBJ2-1; TCRdb lists TRBD2, though no DNA is available to test this call. Germline V lookup: CDR1 LGHNA, CDR2 YNFKEQ. The CDR3 length is 18 residues. The CDR3 spells CASSHPMRSSGSYNEQFF.

This chain joins TRBV13 and TRBJ1-2; TCRdb's assignment of TRBD1 cannot be checked, as there is no DNA. The CDR3 is made up of 13 amino acids. The germline V gene encodes CDR1 PRHDT and CDR2 FYEKMQ (reference sequence). CDR3 loop: CASSPGQLYGYTF.

V is TRBV6-6 and J is TRBJ2-1; the TCRdb D gene call, TRBD2, has no DNA to confirm it. This CDR3 contains 12 residues. The germline V gene has CDR1 MNHNY and CDR2 SVGAGI (reference sequence). The CDR3 protein is CASSGGNNEQFF.

Here the CDR3 reads CAWSVQGLAGGPRETQYF. This chain connects TRBV30 to TRBJ2-5; TCRdb's D call, TRBD2, is unchecked because there is no DNA. The CDR3 is made up of 18 amino acids. In germline, CDR1 is GTSNPN, CDR2 SVGIG (reference sequence). The whole variable domain, remainder taken from reference TRBV30 and TRBJ2-5, is SQTIHQWPATLVQPVGSPLSLECTVEGTSNPNLYWYRQAAGRGLQLLFYSVGIGQISSEVPQNLSASRPQDRQFILSSKKLLLSDSGFYLCAWSVQGLAGGPRETQYFGPGTRLLVL.

CDR3: CASSQLGTSGSNEQFF. The J gene is TRBJ2-1, the V gene TRBV6-2 or TRBV6-3; TCRdb designates TRBD2, a call that cannot be tested without DNA. This CDR3 contains 16 residues. Looked up from germline, CDR1 is MNHEY and CDR2 is SVGEGT.

The chain is built from TRBV18 and TRBJ2-4; no DNA is available, so the TRBD2 call from TCRdb remains unchecked. This CDR3 contains 16 residues. Germline V gene sequence: CDR1 KGHSH, CDR2 LQKENI. The CDR3 region is CASSPVAGDAKNIQYF.

The chain uses TRBV7-2 and TRBJ1-1. CDR1 SGHTA and CDR2 FQGNSA come from the germline V gene. CDR3 size: 14 residues. The CDR3 spells CASSPYDRNTEAFF.

The V gene is TRBV29-1, the J gene TRBJ2-3; the TCRdb D gene call, TRBD1, has no DNA to confirm it. The germline V gene encodes CDR1 SQVTM and CDR2 ANQGSEA. The CDR3 has 13 amino acids. The CDR3 protein is CSVQGIGADTQYF.

The J gene is TRBJ2-3, the V gene TRBV11-1; TCRdb lists TRBD1, though no DNA is available to test this call. This CDR3 region has 19 residues. Per germline, CDR1 SGHAT and CDR2 FQDESV (reference sequence). Here the CDR3 reads CASSLKTLRGSSSTDTQYF. Full variable domain (missing parts from reference TRBV11-1 and TRBJ2-3): EAEVAQSPRYKITEKSQAVAFWCDPISGHATLYWYRQILGQGPELLVQFQDESVVDDSQLPKDRFSAERLKGVDSTLKIQPAELGDSAMYLCASSLKTLRGSSSTDTQYFGPGTRLTVL.

The gene calls are TRBV6-1 and TRBJ2-1; the TCRdb call, TRBD2, lacks DNA for checking. The CDR3 is made up of 13 amino acids. Germline CDR1 is MNHNS and CDR2 is SASEGT. CDR3 sequence reads: CASRNSGRNEQFF.

V gene TRBV7-3 combines with J gene TRBJ2-2; there is no DNA to check the TCRdb D call of TRBD2. CDR1 SGHTA and CDR2 FQGTGA come from the germline V gene. This CDR3 is 13 amino acids long. CDR3 region: CARGLAYTGELFF.

This chain joins TRBV29-1 and TRBJ2-1; the TCRdb D gene call, TRBD1, has no DNA to confirm it. Germline V CDR1 and CDR2: SQVTM, ANQGSEA. This CDR3 is 15 amino acids long. CDR3: CSVAPGQEGRPKQFF.

The CDR3 sequence is CASSKKGESSGEGTEAFF. The V gene is TRBV21-1, the J gene TRBJ1-1. TRBV21-1 is a recognized pseudogene. This CDR3 is built from 18 residues.

This chain joins TRBV5-1 and TRBJ2-1. CDR1 SGHRS and CDR2 YFSETQ come from the germline V gene. The CDR3 is 15 residues long. The CDR3: CASSLQTDPYNEQFF. Variable domain in full (rest from reference TRBV5-1 and TRBJ2-1): KAGVTQTPRYLIKTRGQQVTLSCSPISGHRSVSWYQQTPGQGLQFLFEYFSETQRNKGNFPGRFSGRQFSNSRSEMNVSTLELGDSALYLCASSLQTDPYNEQFFGPGTRLTVL.

The chain employs TRBV5-1 and TRBJ2-6. The CDR3 totals 20 residues. The germline CDR1 and CDR2 sequences are SGHRS and YFSETQ. CDR3 residues: CASSLNLHLTSLSGANVLTF.

The chain uses TRBV18 and TRBJ2-1; TCRdb proposes TRBD1, but this gene call is untestable without DNA. The germline CDR1 and CDR2 sequences are KGHSH and LQKENI. The CDR3 contains 14 residues. Here the CDR3 reads CASSSGGGYNEQFF.

The J gene is TRBJ2-3, the V gene TRBV6-1; TCRdb picks TRBD1, but there is no DNA to check that call. CDR1 and CDR2 (germline): MNHNS, SASEGT. The CDR3 has 14 residues. The CDR3 sequence: CASIPGPSTDTQYF.